The rows below give T cell receptor beta chains drawn from one sample of a study of blood T cell repertoires in COVID-19. TCRdb's table, derived via immunoSEQ multiplex PCR, lists solely in-frame clones and lacks some. The sample gives 70,000 or so clones, 75% to 95% of which show up once; 5% to 6.5% is in the top ten. Sequences were obtained from peripheral blood. These receptors were taken from a woman between 18 and 30 years old with acute or convalescent COVID-19. Each CDR3 is given with its conserved first and last residue. D genes are given only for firm matches. A clone size is listed for some rows: how often the clone was seen (once, few, many), or a class if it is expanded.

V	D	size	J	CDR3	DNA
TRBV6-5	-	-	TRBJ1-1	CASSYSAGGRAEAFF	TGTGCCAGCAGTTACTCTGCCGGGGGGAGGGCTGAAGCTTTCTTT
TRBV10-3	TRBD1	-	TRBJ2-1	CAIRARQGDGDEQFF	TGTGCCATCAGAGCTAGACAGGGGGATGGCGATGAGCAGTTCTTC
TRBV6-6	TRBD1	-	TRBJ1-1	CASSFRGLYTEAFF	TGTGCCAGCAGTTTCAGGGGGCTCTACACTGAAGCTTTCTTT
TRBV5-6	-	-	TRBJ2-5	CASSFGGRETQYF	TGTGCCAGCAGCTTCGGGGGTCGGGAGACCCAGTACTTC
TRBV7-2	-	-	TRBJ1-5	CASSLGHNNQPQHF	TGTGCCAGCAGCCTCGGACACAACAATCAGCCCCAGCATTTT
TRBV10-3	-	-	TRBJ2-7	CATRSGSYEQYF	TGTGCCACACGGAGTGGATCCTACGAGCAGTACTTC
TRBV10-2	-	-	TRBJ1-5	CATATGFGQPQHF	TGCGCCACAGCGACCGGGTTCGGGCAGCCCCAGCATTTT
TRBV5-1	-	-	TRBJ1-1	CASKIRGEEGEAFF	TGCGCCAGCAAAATCCGAGGGGAGGAGGGTGAAGCTTTCTTT
TRBV5-1	-	-	TRBJ2-3	CASSLEARGGTDTQYF	TGCGCCAGCAGCTTGGAAGCCAGGGGAGGCACAGATACGCAGTATTTT
TRBV2	TRBD1	-	TRBJ2-1	CASRRGQGYNEQFF	TGTGCCAGCAGGCGGGGACAGGGGTACAATGAGCAGTTCTTC
TRBV5-6	-	-	TRBJ1-2	CASRLGQISNYGYTF	TGTGCCAGCAGGCTAGGACAGATCTCTAACTATGGCTACACCTTC
TRBV29-1	TRBD1	-	TRBJ2-1	CSVEPGQGRYNEQFF	TGCAGCGTTGAACCTGGACAGGGTCGGTACAATGAGCAGTTCTTC
TRBV5-1	TRBD1	-	TRBJ1-2	CASSFIGTGASYGYTF	TGCGCCAGCAGCTTCATAGGGACAGGGGCGAGCTATGGCTACACCTTC
TRBV6-5	-	-	TRBJ1-5	CASSLGLPNQPQHF	TGTGCCAGCAGCCTGGGACTGCCTAATCAGCCCCAGCATTTT
TRBV6-5	TRBD1	-	TRBJ2-7	CASRPYRGRSYEQYF	TGTGCCAGCAGACCCTACAGGGGGCGATCCTACGAGCAGTACTTC
TRBV6-6	TRBD1	-	TRBJ2-5	CASRLQGADSETQYF	TGTGCCAGCAGGCTACAGGGGGCGGACTCGGAGACCCAGTACTTC
TRBV24-1	TRBD1	-	TRBJ2-2	CATSDSRTGRLFF	TGTGCCACCAGTGACTCTAGGACAGGGCGGCTGTTTTTT
TRBV18	TRBD1	-	TRBJ1-1	CASSRGPTEAFF	TGTGCCAGCTCAAGGGGGCCCACTGAAGCTTTCTTT
TRBV11-2	-	-	TRBJ2-7	CASSPASDEQYF	TGTGCCAGCAGCCCTGCTAGCGACGAGCAGTACTTC
TRBV11-2	TRBD1	-	TRBJ2-7	CASSPTGTDSLYEQYF	TGTGCCAGCAGCCCAACCGGGACAGACTCCCTCTACGAGCAGTACTTC
TRBV10-3	-	-	TRBJ1-6	CAIRDRGNSPLHF	TGTGCCATCAGGGACAGAGGGAATTCACCCCTCCACTTT
TRBV30	TRBD1	-	TRBJ1-2	CAGPGQGVRGYTF	TGTGCCGGACCGGGACAGGGAGTGCGTGGCTACACCTTC
TRBV6-5	-	-	TRBJ2-2	CASSQRQATGGELFF	TGTGCCAGCAGTCAGAGACAGGCAACCGGCGGGGAGCTGTTTTTT
TRBV4-1	-	-	TRBJ2-2	CASSQAAHGELFF	TGCGCCAGCAGCCAAGCCGCGCACGGGGAGCTGTTTTTT
TRBV6-2/TRBV6-3	-	once	TRBJ2-3	CASSSGAITDTQYF	TGTGCCAGCAGTTCAGGGGCGATAACAGATACGCAGTATTTT
TRBV7-2	TRBD1	-	TRBJ1-1	CASSLVAGGFTEAFF	TGTGCCAGCAGCTTAGTGGCAGGGGGTTTCACTGAAGCTTTCTTT
TRBV28	-	-	TRBJ2-7	CASSNPPGGGPYEQYF	TGTGCCAGCAGTAACCCCCCTGGCGGAGGACCCTACGAGCAGTACTTC
TRBV27	TRBD1	-	TRBJ2-1	CASNRGGSYNEQFF	TGTGCCAGCAACCGAGGGGGCTCATACAATGAGCAGTTCTTC
TRBV11-3	-	-	TRBJ2-3	CASSLSSSGTQYF	TGTGCCAGCAGCTTGAGTAGCTCCGGTACGCAGTATTTT
TRBV5-1	TRBD2	-	TRBJ2-1	CASSTLAESYNEQFF	TGCGCCAGCTCAACGCTAGCGGAGTCCTACAATGAGCAGTTCTTC
TRBV7-2	TRBD2	-	TRBJ2-4	CASSPLPLAGGQKNIQYF	TGTGCCAGCAGCCCGCTACCCTTAGCGGGAGGGCAAAAAAACATTCAGTACTTC
TRBV18	-	-	TRBJ2-5	CASSPQWGKETQYF	TGTGCCAGCTCACCGCAGTGGGGCAAGGAGACCCAGTACTTC
TRBV28	TRBD1	-	TRBJ1-1	CASSLLQGTEAFF	TGTGCCAGCAGTTTACTACAGGGGACTGAAGCTTTCTTT
TRBV7-2	TRBD2	once	TRBJ2-3	CASSRLAGGQITDTQYF	TGTGCCAGCAGTAGACTAGCGGGGGGTCAAATCACAGATACGCAGTATTTT
TRBV2	TRBD2	-	TRBJ2-3	CASSWTSGGTDTQYF	TGTGCCAGCAGTTGGACTAGCGGGGGCACAGATACGCAGTATTTT
TRBV29-1	-	-	TRBJ1-1	CSTKVEENTEAFF	TGCAGCACAAAGGTAGAGGAGAACACTGAAGCTTTCTTT
TRBV5-5	-	-	TRBJ1-4	CASSLGGWGEKLFF	TGTGCCAGCAGCTTGGGGGGCTGGGGTGAAAAACTGTTTTTT
TRBV21-1	-	-	TRBJ2-1	CASTSLEQFF	TGTGCCAGCACCTCTCTTGAGCAGTTCTTC
TRBV6-5	-	-	TRBJ1-2	CASSYSGQTNYGYTF	TGTGCCAGCAGTTACTCTGGACAGACTAACTATGGCTACACCTTC
TRBV12-3/TRBV12-4	-	once	TRBJ1-1	CASSLGQGIAAFF	TGTGCCAGCAGTTTGGGCCAGGGCATAGCAGCTTTCTTT
TRBV3-1/TRBV3-2	-	-	TRBJ2-1	CASSQDVFAAANNEQFF	TGTGCCAGCAGCCAAGATGTGTTCGCAGCGGCGAACAATGAGCAGTTCTTC
TRBV25-1	TRBD2	-	TRBJ2-7	CASSDGTSGGAEEQYF	TGTGCCAGCAGTGATGGGACTAGCGGGGGGGCGGAAGAGCAGTACTTC
TRBV5-1	TRBD2	-	TRBJ2-1	CASSLDLAGGEQFF	TGCGCCAGCAGCTTGGACCTAGCGGGGGGTGAGCAGTTCTTC
TRBV30	-	-	TRBJ1-1	CAWRRRTANTEAFF	TGTGCCTGGAGGCGTAGGACAGCTAACACTGAAGCTTTCTTT
TRBV7-9	-	-	TRBJ2-2	CASSPSWSEAAGELFF	TGTGCCAGCAGCCCATCTTGGTCAGAGGCCGCCGGGGAGCTGTTTTTT
TRBV6-2/TRBV6-3	-	-	TRBJ1-1	CASSPQGPSLNTEAFF	TGTGCCAGCAGTCCCCAGGGGCCCTCTTTGAACACTGAAGCTTTCTTT
TRBV13	TRBD1	-	TRBJ2-3	CASSRLPGQGSTDTQYF	TGTGCCAGCAGCCGACTCCCGGGACAGGGCAGCACAGATACGCAGTATTTT
TRBV5-1	TRBD1	-	TRBJ2-2	CASSQNAGTGAGELFF	TGCGCCAGCAGTCAGAACGCCGGGACAGGGGCCGGGGAGCTGTTTTTT
TRBV5-1	TRBD1	-	TRBJ1-1	CASSRQGETNTEAFF	TGCGCCAGCAGCCGACAGGGGGAAACGAACACTGAAGCTTTCTTT
TRBV11-2	-	-	TRBJ2-3	CASSRGTDTQYF	TGTGCCAGCAGTCGCGGAACAGATACGCAGTATTTT
TRBV2	-	-	TRBJ2-1	CASSEYAGEQFF	TGTGCCAGCAGTGAGTACGCGGGTGAGCAGTTCTTC
TRBV11-2	TRBD2	-	TRBJ2-1	CASSSGLAGGRNNEQFF	TGTGCCAGCAGCTCGGGACTAGCGGGGGGCAGAAATAATGAGCAGTTCTTC
TRBV19	-	-	TRBJ1-5	CASSWTDQPQHF	TGTGCCAGTAGCTGGACAGATCAGCCCCAGCATTTT
TRBV9	-	-	TRBJ2-1	CASSLTSIRDEQFF	TGTGCCAGCAGCCTCACCTCCATCAGGGATGAGCAGTTCTTC
TRBV2	TRBD2	-	TRBJ2-3	CASRGGALSQTDTQYF	TGTGCCAGTCGCGGGGGGGCCTTGAGTCAGACAGATACGCAGTATTTT